This TCR beta chain comes out of a study of beta chain features in type 1 diabetes (dated by TCRdb to the late 2010s). In the study overall: No differences in mean age, gender distribution, total cell number or subset yield were found between patients and healthy donors. The study compared the TCRB repertoires of sorted circulating CD4+ T cell subsets in recently diagnosed type 1 diabetes patients with those in matched healthy donors. A total of 100 million to 110 million sorted cells were examined across all samples, and a strong correlation was observed between cell number per subset and RNA yield. Whereas all 30 or so donors provided naive and central memory subsets, regulatory and stem cell-like memory subsets were isolated from just 8 patients and about eight healthy donors.

Paper-wide results and their limitations: Naive, central memory and regulatory TCRB repertoires appeared to be more alike among patients than among healthy donors. Fewer insertions and more nucleotide deletions at VDJ recombination sites were observed in patients with type 1 diabetes, implying thymic rearrangement abnormalities. A moderate but significant shortening of TCRB CDR3 length was observed in type 1 diabetes patients in all four CD4+ subsets. Because cDNA rather than genomic DNA was sequenced, highly expressing activated cells could have been over-represented, although no difference in activation and CD3 levels was found between groups. PCR may preferentially amplify shorter templates, but because patient and control samples were amplified and corrected together, any resulting skew would affect both groups equally. Only small numbers of individuals were included in the HLA sub-analyses, which left unresolved whether HLA type had any influence on TCRB rearrangement.

This clone was observed a handful of times. Its binding antigen is unknown. No per-base quality is available; no much larger clone lies one base away. From each donor, a single peripheral blood sample of 95 to 150 mL on average was drawn into heparinised tubes. A BD FACSAria II was used to sort naive, central memory, regulatory and stem cell-like memory CD4+ T cells with a panel that included CD45RO, CCR7, CD25, CD127, CD95 and CD27. Every sorted population had a purity above 95%. Right away, PBMCs were isolated by Lymphoprep density gradient centrifugation and were stained directly, with no culture step. To minimize batch effects, samples were stained and sorted in pairs, one healthy donor with one patient per experiment. All of the isolated RNA was reverse transcribed with the High Capacity cDNA Reverse Transcription Kit, so expressed TCRB transcripts were sequenced. Deep immunoSEQ sequencing was applied to naive, central memory and regulatory T cell samples, giving an average of roughly 3.5 million total reads per sample. Sorted cells were lysed in RLT buffer and RNA was extracted with DNase-treated RNeasy Micro or Mini kits, depending on cell number. To prevent cross-contamination, every cell subset was processed on its own, while patient and healthy donor samples were processed together. TCRB sequences were amplified from cDNA with the immunoSEQ multiplex PCR, producing 87-bp fragments spanning the CDR3 region. Sequencing of the amplicons was performed on the Illumina HiSeq platform. In the original analysis: PCR bias was computationally corrected using synthetic template baselines, reads within Hamming distance 2 were collapsed, and singletons that could not be merged were discarded. Reads were aligned to IMGT to assign V, D and J genes, CDR3 length, and insertions or deletions at six rearrangement sites. Clonotype counts were normalized to sorted cell number within each subset before computing true diversity and Gini coefficients with the tcR R package. Repertoire sharing was quantified using the overlap coefficient calculated on TCRB nucleotide sequences. Out-of-frame TCRB sequences from naive cells were analyzed to stand in for the pre-selection repertoire. This is the immuneACCESS table as TCRdb keeps it, with only in-frame sequences that have V and J called. A part of the clones is gone; compared with another copy, unresolved V genes explain less than half, and the rest is unexplained. That table supplies the V and J calls and clone size; D and trimming were determined from the DNA. The sample table contains hundreds of thousands of clones; only one count was recorded for roughly 12% of them. The top ten constitute 0.0095% to 0.012% of the sample.

A distance of 12 bases separates the germline ends of V and J, which lose 5 bases and 7 bases respectively. Measured from the cysteine to the phenylalanine, the CDR3 is 13 residues long. Only the CDR3 DNA stays, 39 bases, in frame from base 1. The germline V gene supplies CDR1 SGHNT and CDR2 YENEEA. The chain links TRBV11-3 with TRBJ2-1, with an unclear D gene assignment. Specimen: naive CD4+ T cells from blood. The cell subset or site label, as the study defines it: true naive CD4+ T cells. The clonotype was recovered from a young woman with type 1 diabetes. The sequence in DNA is TGTGCCAGCAGCCAGTATCCCAAGAATGAGCAGTTCTTC. This is translated as CASSQYPKNEQFF.